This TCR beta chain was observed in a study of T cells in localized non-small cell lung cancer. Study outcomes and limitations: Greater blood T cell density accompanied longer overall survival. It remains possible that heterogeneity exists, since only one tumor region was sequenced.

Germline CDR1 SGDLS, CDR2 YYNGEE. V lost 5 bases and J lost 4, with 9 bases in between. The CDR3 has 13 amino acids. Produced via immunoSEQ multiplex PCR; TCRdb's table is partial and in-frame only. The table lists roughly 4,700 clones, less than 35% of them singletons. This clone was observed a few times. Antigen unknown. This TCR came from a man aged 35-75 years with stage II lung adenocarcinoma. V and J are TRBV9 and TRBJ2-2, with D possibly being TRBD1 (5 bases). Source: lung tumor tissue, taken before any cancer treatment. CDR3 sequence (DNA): TGTGCCAGCAGTTTCGACAGCACCGGGGAGCTGTTTTTT. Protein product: CASSFDSTGELFF.